This TCR beta chain stems from a study of beta chain features in type 1 diabetes. The germline gives CDR1 SGHTA, CDR2 FQGNSA. Trimming cost V 1 base and J 3 bases; bases outside gene matches: 3. The CDR3 contains 15 residues. Only a few counts were recorded for this clone. Sequenced material consisted of expressed TCRB transcripts (all of the isolated RNA was reverse transcribed). Using immunoSEQ multiplex PCR, the repertoire was profiled, and TCRdb retains in-frame clones only, with some absent. The table shows almost 350,000 clones, with 8% occurring only once. The chain employs TRBV7-2 and TRBJ2-7; 10 bases fit TRBD2. The sequenced sample was central memory CD4+ T cells from blood. This TCR was sampled from a woman in her late teens or twenties in good health. In DNA form, the CDR3 reads TGTGCCAGCAGCTTAGGATGGACTAGCGGCTACGAGCAGTACTTC. Its protein is CASSLGWTSGYEQYF.